The 22 T cell receptor beta chains below come from one sample, sequenced in a study of blood T cell repertoires in COVID-19. Assay used: immunoSEQ multiplex PCR; TCRdb lists only in-frame clones, some missing. The sample has around 58,000 clones, approximately 82% seen once; the top ten hold roughly 5.7%. The sample comprised peripheral blood. The source is a human donor in a cohort sampled during active COVID-19.

The gene calls are TRBV6-2 or TRBV6-3 and TRBJ2-1; 8 bases fit TRBD2. V was clipped by 0 bases and J by 4 bases; unmatched bases: 5. CDR1 MNHEY and CDR2 SVGEGT come from the germline V gene. The CDR3 runs to 16 residues. CDR3 coding DNA: TGTGCCAGCAGTTACTCGGAGCGGGGGAGTTACAATGAGCAGTTCTTC. This encodes CASSYSERGSYNEQFF.

This clone has more than one count but fewer than ten. The V gene is TRBV7-8, the J gene TRBJ2-7; TRBD1 aligns across 9 bases. The CDR3 is made up of 15 amino acids. V gave up 5 bases and J gave up 2 bases; unmatched junction bases: 7. The germline CDR1 and CDR2 sequences are SGHVS and FQNEAQ. CDR3 DNA: TGTGCCAGCAGCCCCTACAGGGGGCCGCCCTACGAGCAGTACTTC. This codes for CASSPYRGPPYEQYF.

The chain uses TRBV19 and TRBJ1-2; D unclear. CDR1 is LNHDA, CDR2 SQIVND, per germline (reference sequence). The CDR3 contains 16 residues. V was trimmed by 5 bases and J by 4 bases, leaving 20 bases between them. CDR3 residues: CASSPPAVGYFYGYTF. The CDR3 DNA reads TGTGCCAGTAGTCCGCCAGCGGTTGGCTACTTCTATGGCTACACCTTC.

This sequence joins TRBV11-2 and TRBJ1-4; 7 bases align to TRBD1. The J segment lost 0 bases and the V segment lost 5 bases, leaving 9 bases of the junction unmatched. Germline CDR1 is SGHAT and CDR2 is FQNNGV. The CDR3 consists of 17 residues. CDR3 amino acids: CASSIIDRDTTNEKLFF. The CDR3 region has the DNA TGTGCCAGCAGCATCATCGACAGGGATACAACTAATGAAAAACTGTTTTTT.

This chain connects TRBV4-3 to TRBJ2-1, with D perhaps matching TRBD2 (5 bases). Trimming removed 3 bases from V and 0 bases from J, with 9 bases in between. This CDR3 spans 15 amino acids. The germline V gene has CDR1 LGHNA and CDR2 YSLEER. CDR3 protein: CASSQGATSYNEQFF. CDR3 DNA sequence: TGCGCCAGCAGCCAGGGAGCCACCTCCTACAATGAGCAGTTCTTC.

The chain combines TRBV28 with TRBJ1-6; tentatively, D is TRBD1 (5 bases). Trimming left V 8 bases short and J 9 bases short, with 20 bases between. Germline loops: CDR1 MDHEN, CDR2 SYDVKM. The CDR3 is 15 residues long. The CDR3 spells CASRWGDFSGSPLHF. The CDR3 DNA sequence: TGTGCCAGCCGTTGGGGGGACTTCAGCGGTTCACCCCTCCACTTT.

J is TRBJ2-1 and V is TRBV6-5; a possible D gene is TRBD1 (5 bases). V was shortened by 7 bases and J by 4 bases, with 11 bases between the two germline ends. The CDR3 is 13 residues long. The germline V gene has CDR1 MNHEY and CDR2 SVGAGI. The CDR3 coding sequence is TGTGCCAGCACCGGACCAGGGTACAATGAGCAGTTCTTC. This codes for CASTGPGYNEQFF.

This chain joins TRBV5-6 and TRBJ2-3; D is unclear. With 0 bases removed from V and 5 bases from J, the gap between germline ends came to 7 bases. CDR3 size: 13 residues. Looked up from germline, CDR1 is SGHDT and CDR2 is YYEEEE. The CDR3 protein is CASSLGAGDTQYF. In nucleotides, the CDR3 is TGTGCCAGCAGCTTGGGGGCAGGAGATACGCAGTATTTT.

This sequence joins TRBV16 and TRBJ1-6; 8 bases map to TRBD1. Trimming cost V 2 bases and J 7 bases; bases outside gene matches: 4. Germline CDR1 reads KGHSY; CDR2 reads FQNENV. The CDR3 has 15 residues. CDR3 in amino acids: CASSQRTGGNSPLHF. The CDR3 DNA follows: TGTGCCAGCAGCCAACGAACAGGGGGGAATTCACCCCTCCACTTT.

The V call is TRBV5-1, the J call TRBJ2-1; the D gene is possibly TRBD2 (5 bases). V was trimmed by 4 bases and J by 7 bases, leaving 15 bases between them. Germline V gene data show CDR1 as SGHRS and CDR2 as YFSETQ. The CDR3 runs 14 residues. CDR3 bases: TGCGCCAGCAGCCTACACGGAGGAAGGAATGAGCAGTTCTTC. Translating gives CASSLHGGRNEQFF.

This chain connects TRBV7-8 to TRBJ2-3, with TRBD2 matching 8 bases. CDR1 SGHVS and CDR2 FQNEAQ come from the germline V gene. With V trimmed by 4 bases and J by 3 bases, 6 bases remained unmatched. This CDR3 region has 15 residues. The CDR3 spells CASSWIPGGTDTQYF. The CDR3 DNA reads TGTGCCAGCAGCTGGATCCCGGGGGGGACAGATACGCAGTATTTT.

V usage is TRBV7-2 and J usage is TRBJ2-3; 13 bases align to TRBD2. In germline, CDR1 is SGHTA, CDR2 FQGNSA. There are 16 residues in the CDR3. Trimming took 6 bases from V and 7 from J; bases not matched to a gene: 10. In DNA form, the CDR3 reads TGTGCCAGCAGTTTCACTAGCGGGGGGGCCATGAATACGCAGTATTTT. Translating gives CASSFTSGGAMNTQYF.

The chain combines TRBV6-2 or TRBV6-3 with TRBJ1-2, with no clear D. The germline gives CDR1 MNHEY, CDR2 SVGEGT. The V gene lost 5 bases and the J gene lost 4 bases, with 8 bases spanning the gap. The CDR3 consists of 12 residues. CDR3 DNA sequence: TGTGCCAGCAGTCCAGGTTCCTATGGCTACACCTTC. Translation gives CASSPGSYGYTF.

This clone was counted between two and nine times. The chain carries TRBV10-1 and TRBJ2-3; 7 bases align to TRBD1. Losses at the gene ends were 7 bases for V and 0 bases for J; bases not matched to a gene: 19. Per germline, CDR1 WNHNN and CDR2 SYGVQD (reference sequence). The CDR3 runs 19 residues. CDR3 DNA sequence: TGCGCCAGCAAACAGGACAGGCCTGGGGCCAGGACTAGCACAGATACGCAGTATTTT. The encoded protein is CASKQDRPGARTSTDTQYF.

This rearrangement joins TRBV11-2 to TRBJ1-1; TRBD1 agrees at 8 bases. Trimming took 5 bases from V and 5 from J; bases not matched to a gene: 10. Germline CDR1 is SGHAT and CDR2 is FQNNGV. The CDR3 totals 15 residues. CDR3 region: CASSPRTGTLTEAFF. CDR3 DNA sequence: TGTGCCAGCAGCCCCCGGACAGGGACTTTGACTGAAGCTTTCTTT.

The chain carries TRBV27 and TRBJ1-1, with no clear D. V lost 2 bases and J 5 bases, leaving 15 bases between the germline ends. Germline V gene sequence: CDR1 MNHEY, CDR2 SMNVEV (reference sequence). The CDR3 totals 15 residues. Written as DNA, the CDR3 is TGTGCCAGCAGTTTAAGTCCCTCCCCGGGGACTGAAGCTTTCTTT. Its protein is CASSLSPSPGTEAFF.

This clone was counted only a few times. J is TRBJ1-2 and V is TRBV5-1; 7 nucleotides line up with TRBD1. Germline V gene data show CDR1 as SGHRS and CDR2 as YFSETQ. The V segment lost 0 bases and the J segment 2 bases; nucleotides outside the gene matches: 7. The CDR3 contains 16 residues. The CDR3 coding sequence is TGCGCCAGCAGCTTGGAAGGTGGCAGGGGGAACTATGGCTACACCTTC. Encoded protein: CASSLEGGRGNYGYTF.

The chain uses TRBV29-1 and TRBJ2-3; D is possibly TRBD2 (7 bases). The CDR3 loop spans 14 amino acids. V was cut by 5 bases and J by 5 bases, with 17 bases left in between. The germline gives CDR1 SQVTM, CDR2 ANQGSEA. The CDR3 is CSVTLGGGLDTQYF. Here the CDR3 DNA reads TGCAGCGTTACCCTAGGGGGGGGTTTAGATACGCAGTATTTT.

This chain uses TRBV7-9 with TRBJ2-2; 8 nucleotides align to TRBD2. The CDR3 covers 16 residues. J lost 3 bases, V lost 4 bases, and 7 bases had no gene match. In germline, CDR1 is SEHNR, CDR2 FQNEAQ (reference sequence). The CDR3 is CASSSPGGGDTGELFF. CDR3 sequence (DNA): TGTGCCAGCAGCTCGCCCGGGGGGGGAGACACCGGGGAGCTGTTTTTT.

This chain connects TRBV6-2 or TRBV6-3 to TRBJ2-5; TRBD2 aligns across 13 bases. CDR3 size: 12 residues. Trimming at V came to 5 bases and at J to 10 bases, leaving 1 base not matched to a gene. Per the germline V gene, CDR1 is MNHEY and CDR2 is SVGEGT. The CDR3 DNA is TGTGCCAGCAGTGGGACTAGCGGGGTCCAGTACTTC. Translating it yields CASSGTSGVQYF.

The gene calls are TRBV30 and TRBJ2-7; 10 bases align to TRBD2. The trim removed 3 bases at V and 0 bases at J, leaving 2 bases unmatched. Germline values: CDR1 GTSNPN, CDR2 SVGIG (reference sequence). CDR3 size: 14 residues. Here the CDR3 DNA reads TGTGCCTGGAGCGGACTAGCGGTCTCCTACGAGCAGTACTTC. It yields the protein CAWSGLAVSYEQYF.

In DNA, the CDR3 is TGTGCCAGCAGCTTTGGCCTTCAGGGAACTGAGCAGTTCTTC. Translation gives CASSFGLQGTEQFF. V gene TRBV7-2 combines with J gene TRBJ2-1; D is perhaps TRBD1 (5 bases). This CDR3 is 14 amino acids long. Germline loops: CDR1 SGHTA, CDR2 FQGNSA. V lost 3 bases and J 9 bases, leaving 15 bases between the germline ends. The full variable domain, in which reference TRBV7-2 and TRBJ2-1 provide the parts outside the CDR3, is GAGVSQSPSNKVTEKGKDVELRCDPISGHTALYWYRQSLGQGLEFLIYFQGNSAPDKSGLPSDRFSAERTGGSVSTLTIQRTQQEDSAVYLCASSFGLQGTEQFFGPGTRLTVL.